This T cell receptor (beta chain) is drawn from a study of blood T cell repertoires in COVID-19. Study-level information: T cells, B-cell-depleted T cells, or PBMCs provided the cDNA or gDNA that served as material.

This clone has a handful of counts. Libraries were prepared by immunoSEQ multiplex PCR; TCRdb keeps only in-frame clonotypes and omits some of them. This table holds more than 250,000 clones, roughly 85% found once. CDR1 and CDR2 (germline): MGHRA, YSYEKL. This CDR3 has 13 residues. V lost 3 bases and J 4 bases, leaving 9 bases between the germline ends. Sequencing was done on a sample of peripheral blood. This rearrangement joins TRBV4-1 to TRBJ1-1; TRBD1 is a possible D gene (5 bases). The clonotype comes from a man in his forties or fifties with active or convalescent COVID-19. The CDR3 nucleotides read TGCGCCAGCAGCCAGGAGGGGCGCACTGAAGCTTTCTTT. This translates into CASSQEGRTEAFF.